The 5 T cell receptor beta chains below come from one sample, sequenced in a study. TCRdb redid the calling of the RT-PCR reads with MiXCR, one entry per CDR3 protein. Among roughly 4,400 distinct CDR3 sequences listed, roughly 34% were seen once. Sequenced: memory CD4+ T cells from salivary gland. The receptors originated from a female donor with primary Sjogren's syndrome.

By sample fraction, this clonotype is medium-sized. The chain recombines TRBV6-5 with TRBJ1-5; the D is unclear. CDR1 and CDR2 from the germline V gene are MNHEY and SVGAGI. V lost 4 bases, J lost 6 bases, and 19 bases lay in between. This CDR3 has 16 residues. CDR3 in DNA: TGTGCCAGCAGTTCCCGCCGCGAGACCCCAGGTCAGCCCCAGCATTTT. It yields the protein CASSSRRETPGQPQHF.

Points on this clonotype: One end of the junction fails to match germline, which may point to a read error. The chain recombines TRBV7-8 with TRBJ2-3; the D gene is possibly TRBD2 (5 bases). In germline, CDR1 is SGHVS, CDR2 FQNEAQ. The CDR3 loop spans 13 amino acids. Here the CDR3 DNA reads TGTGCCAGCAGGGAGGACCGCACAAATACGCAGTATTTT. It encodes CASREDRTNTQYF.

In this sample, this clonotype turned up many times. This CDR3 reads CASSGDSTNEKLFF. The CDR3 coding sequence is TGTGCCAGCAGTGGGGACAGTACTAATGAAAAACTGTTTTTT. The chain carries TRBV28 and TRBJ1-4; TRBD1 matches at 7 bases. Germline values: CDR1 MDHEN, CDR2 SYDVKM. The trim removed 5 bases at V and 2 bases at J, leaving 2 bases unmatched. CDR3 length: 14 amino acids.

In this sample, this clonotype is medium-sized. The chain carries TRBV20-1 and TRBJ1-1; D is unclear. This CDR3 is built from 12 residues. Germline CDR1 reads DFQATT; CDR2 reads SNEGSKA (reference sequence). V lost 1 base and J lost 3, with 6 bases in between. The CDR3 nucleotides are TGCAGTGCTAGAGGATTCGACACTGAAGCTTTCTTT. It specifies CSARGFDTEAFF.

This clonotype counts as medium-sized (0.01 to 0.1%). CDR3 sequence reads: CSARDPTGNQPQHF. CDR3 DNA sequence: TGCAGTGCTAGAGATCCGACGGGCAATCAGCCCCAGCATTTT. The genes are TRBV20-1 and TRBJ1-5; D not resolved. This CDR3 is 14 amino acids long. Trimming removed 0 bases from V and 2 bases from J, with 8 bases in between. Germline CDR1 DFQATT, CDR2 SNEGSKA (reference sequence).